This TCR beta chain was identified in a study of Graves' ophthalmopathy and Graves' hyperthyroidism. This clonotype occurred many times. The V end was cut by 2 bases, the J end by 1 base, with 14 bases between. Germline-derived CDR1 and CDR2 are SNHLY and FYNNEI. CDR3 size: 17 residues. RNA transcripts were the source from which TCR beta CDR3 regions were amplified. Second-round multiplex PCR came after a first-round RT-PCR that employed HTBI primers. Each CDR3 protein is one row after TCRdb ran MiXCR on the multiplex PCR reads. The sample yields under 350,000 distinct CDR3 sequences, 17% seen once. This TCR was sampled from an adult man with Graves' ophthalmopathy. The chain employs TRBV2 and TRBJ2-2; D perhaps matches TRBD1 (6 bases). Material: peripheral blood. The CDR3 DNA reads as TGTGCCAGCAGTGAATTCGATTGGACAGAGAACACCGGGGAGCTGTTTTTT. Translating gives CASSEFDWTENTGELFF.